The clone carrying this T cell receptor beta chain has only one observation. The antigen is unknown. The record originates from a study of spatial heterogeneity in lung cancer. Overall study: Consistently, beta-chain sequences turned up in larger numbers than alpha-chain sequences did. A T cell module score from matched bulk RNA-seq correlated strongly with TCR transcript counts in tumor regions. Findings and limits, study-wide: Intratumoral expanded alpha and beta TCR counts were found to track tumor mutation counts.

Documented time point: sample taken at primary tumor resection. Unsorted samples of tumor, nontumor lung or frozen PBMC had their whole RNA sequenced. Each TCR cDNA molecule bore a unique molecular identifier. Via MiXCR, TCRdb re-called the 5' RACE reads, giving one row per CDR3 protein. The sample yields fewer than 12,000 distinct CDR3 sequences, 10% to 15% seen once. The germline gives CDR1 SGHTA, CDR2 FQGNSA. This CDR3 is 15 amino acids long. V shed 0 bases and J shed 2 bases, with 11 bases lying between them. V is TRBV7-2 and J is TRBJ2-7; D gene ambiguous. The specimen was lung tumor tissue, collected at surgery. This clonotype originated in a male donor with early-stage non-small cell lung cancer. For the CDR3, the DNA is TGTGCCAGCAGCTTAGCCTGGACGGCCACCTACGAGCAGTACTTC. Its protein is CASSLAWTATYEQYF.